Each of the 17 T cell receptor beta chains below was sequenced from the same sample in a study of post-analysis software for immune sequencing data. What these receptors recognize is not known. Overall study results and limits: Patients used about five TRBV segments, including TRBV5-6, TRBV5-1 and TRBV20-1, more often than controls.

Presence of unique molecular identifiers characterized the TCR beta cDNA libraries. TCRdb redid the calling of the PCR reads with MiXCR, one entry per CDR3 protein. This sample has hundreds of thousands of distinct CDR3 sequences; roughly three fifths occur once, and the top ten carry about 11%. The sequenced sample was blood. The receptors were sampled from a girl aged 2 to 10 with multiple sclerosis.

J is TRBJ1-2 and V is TRBV7-3; D might be TRBD1 (5 bases). CDR3 size: 16 residues. Germline assignment: CDR1 SGHTA and CDR2 FQGTGA. Trimming took off 5 bases at V and 2 bases at J, with 18 bases between the two ends. Written as DNA, the CDR3 is TGTGCCAGCAGCCCCACGGGGGGGGAAACGAACTATGGCTACACCTTC. Translating gives CASSPTGGETNYGYTF.

The V gene is TRBV2, the J gene TRBJ1-2, with 8 bases identical to TRBD1. Germline V lookup: CDR1 SNHLY, CDR2 FYNNEI. The CDR3 runs 16 residues. The V and J ends lost 6 bases and 0 bases, in that order; junction bases with no gene match: 9. The CDR3 DNA follows: TGTGCCAGCAGGGGTACCCCGGGACAGGCTAACTATGGCTACACCTTC. Translated: CASRGTPGQANYGYTF.

The chain couples TRBV30 to TRBJ2-7, with TRBD1 matching 7 bases. CDR3 length: 13 amino acids. V lost 2 bases to trimming and J lost 7 bases; unmatched junction nucleotides: 8. Germline assignment: CDR1 GTSNPN and CDR2 SVGIG (reference sequence). DNA for the CDR3: TGTGCCTGGAGTCAGGGACAGCCTAGGGAGCAGTACTTC. Translated, it gives CAWSQGQPREQYF.

The V gene is TRBV6-5, the J gene TRBJ1-2, with D maybe TRBD1 (5 bases). Trimming shortened V by 3 bases and J by 6 bases, and 17 bases separated the two germline ends. The CDR3 has 15 amino acids. CDR1 and CDR2 from the germline V gene are MNHEY and SVGAGI. CDR3 DNA sequence: TGTGCCAGCAGTTATTCAGGGCCGGGGGAGAATGGCTACACCTTC. This gives the protein CASSYSGPGENGYTF.

The chain recombines TRBV7-2 with TRBJ2-3; 8 bases match TRBD2. The CDR3 has 19 amino acids. The germline V gene has CDR1 SGHTA and CDR2 FQGNSA. Germline trimming cut 1 base from V and 0 bases from J; bases unmatched to any gene: 12. The CDR3 protein is CASSLGKLVAGKSTDTQYF. In nucleotides, the CDR3 is TGTGCCAGCAGCTTAGGGAAATTAGTAGCGGGGAAGAGCACAGATACGCAGTATTTT.

This clonotype has a single count. The chain uses TRBV29-1 and TRBJ2-1; D is tentatively TRBD1 or TRBD2 (7 bases each). CDR1 and CDR2 (germline): SQVTM, ANQGSEA. The V end was cut by 0 bases, the J end by 8 bases, with 20 bases between. The CDR3 sequence is 16 residues long. The CDR3 region is CSVEDLRGRGGDEQFF. CDR3 in DNA: TGCAGCGTTGAAGATCTTCGGGGCAGGGGGGGAGATGAGCAGTTCTTC.

V gene TRBV5-6 combines with J gene TRBJ2-4, with 8 bases aligning to TRBD1. Germline CDR1 is SGHDT and CDR2 is YYEEEE. The CDR3 covers 15 residues. V shed 4 bases and J 4 bases; nucleotides not matched to a gene: 7. CDR3 DNA: TGTGCCAGCAGCGCCAGGGGGCGCGGAAAAAACATTCAGTACTTC. It codes for CASSARGRGKNIQYF.

This chain links TRBV7-9 with TRBJ1-2; TRBD1 agrees at 10 bases. The V gene end was trimmed by 2 bases and the J gene end by 1 base; junction bases not matched to a gene: 10. The CDR3 extends over 18 amino acids. Germline V gene lookup returns CDR1 SEHNR and CDR2 FQNEAQ (reference sequence). The CDR3 spells CASSLSGTGTGDNYGYTF. CDR3 coding DNA: TGTGCCAGCAGCTTATCCGGAACCGGGACAGGGGATAACTATGGCTACACCTTC.

This chain connects TRBV7-2 to TRBJ2-1; 14 bases fit TRBD2. The CDR3 length is 17 residues. The V and J ends lost 5 bases and 9 bases, in that order; junction bases with no gene match: 12. Germline V gene data show CDR1 as SGHTA and CDR2 as FQGNSA. CDR3 DNA sequence: TGTGCCAGCAGCAAACAGCCGGGGACTAGCGGGGGTGGTGAGCAGTTCTTC. It specifies CASSKQPGTSGGGEQFF.

V is TRBV9 and J is TRBJ1-6; 7 nucleotides match TRBD1. Germline-derived CDR1 and CDR2 are SGDLS and YYNGEE. Trimming removed 0 bases from V and 6 bases from J; junction bases left unmatched: 3. The CDR3 contains 15 residues. The CDR3 reads CASSVAGTANSPLHF. Written as DNA, the CDR3 is TGTGCCAGCAGCGTAGCCGGGACAGCTAATTCACCCCTCCACTTT.

The genes are TRBV4-1 and TRBJ2-1, with no clear D. The CDR3 extends over 14 amino acids. Germline CDR1 reads MGHRA; CDR2 reads YSYEKL. V dropped 0 bases and J dropped 10 bases, with 13 bases sitting between them. The CDR3 here is CASSQEIFSNEQFF. DNA for the CDR3: TGCGCCAGCAGCCAAGAGATTTTTAGCAACGAGCAGTTCTTC.

As to this clonotype: The germline gene is not matched at one end of the junction; a read error may be the cause. The chain recombines TRBV7-7 with TRBJ2-5; tentatively, D is TRBD2 (6 bases). Per the germline V gene, CDR1 is SSHAT and CDR2 is FNYEAQ (reference sequence). The CDR3 is 16 residues long. CDR3 sequence reads: CASSPRGSGLGETQYF. The CDR3 DNA sequence: TGTGCTAGCAGCCCTCGTGGTAGCGGTCTAGGCGAGACCCAGTACTTC.

The chain combines TRBV9 with TRBJ2-5; possibly TRBD1 for D (6 bases). V was trimmed by 0 bases and J by 4 bases, leaving 13 bases between them. The CDR3 is 15 residues long. Looked up from germline, CDR1 is SGDLS and CDR2 is YYNGEE. The CDR3: CASSVGVGGGETQYF. CDR3 DNA: TGTGCCAGCAGCGTAGGGGTAGGGGGTGGAGAGACCCAGTACTTC.

The chain uses TRBV20-1 and TRBJ1-1; the D is unclear. CDR3 length: 15 amino acids. V dropped 3 bases and J dropped 3 bases, with 17 bases sitting between them. The germline V gene has CDR1 DFQATT and CDR2 SNEGSKA (reference sequence). CDR3 nucleotides: TGCAGTGCTAGCCCCGTGGTTTCAGGATACACTGAAGCTTTCTTT. Its protein is CSASPVVSGYTEAFF.

J is TRBJ2-3 and V is TRBV4-1; 13 positions agree with TRBD2. In germline, CDR1 is MGHRA, CDR2 YSYEKL. This CDR3 comprises 16 residues. The V and J ends lost 6 bases and 0 bases, in that order; junction bases with no gene match: 3. The CDR3 reads CASRLAGGPSTDTQYF. The CDR3 nucleotides are TGCGCCAGCAGACTAGCGGGAGGGCCGAGCACAGATACGCAGTATTTT.

The V and J genes are TRBV20-1 and TRBJ2-7; 7 bases line up with TRBD1. Losses at the gene ends were 5 bases for V and 3 bases for J; bases not matched to a gene: 10. This CDR3 has 14 amino acids. CDR1 is DFQATT and CDR2 is SNEGSKA in the germline V gene (reference sequence). CDR3 coding DNA: TGCAGTGCTCCATTCGGGACAGATTTCTACGAGCAGTACTTC. This translates into CSAPFGTDFYEQYF.

This clonotype showed up just a few times. The gene calls are TRBV6-5 and TRBJ1-1; D gene uncertain. CDR1 is MNHEY and CDR2 is SVGAGI in the germline V gene. Trimming cost V 0 bases and J 3 bases, with 5 bases left between them. The length of the CDR3 is 13 residues. The CDR3 reads CASSYSRYTEAFF. CDR3 in DNA: TGTGCCAGCAGTTACTCTAGGTACACTGAAGCTTTCTTT.